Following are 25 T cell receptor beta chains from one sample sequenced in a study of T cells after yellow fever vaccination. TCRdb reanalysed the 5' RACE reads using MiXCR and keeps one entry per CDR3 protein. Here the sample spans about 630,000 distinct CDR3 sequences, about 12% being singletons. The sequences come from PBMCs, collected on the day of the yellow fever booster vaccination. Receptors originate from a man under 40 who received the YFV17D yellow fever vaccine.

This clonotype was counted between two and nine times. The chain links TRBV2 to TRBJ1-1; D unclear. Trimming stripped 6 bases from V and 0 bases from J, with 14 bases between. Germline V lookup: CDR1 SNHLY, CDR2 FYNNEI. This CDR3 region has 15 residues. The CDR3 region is CASRLSSLMNTEAFF. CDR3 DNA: TGTGCCAGCAGGCTATCCTCCCTCATGAACACTGAAGCTTTCTTT.

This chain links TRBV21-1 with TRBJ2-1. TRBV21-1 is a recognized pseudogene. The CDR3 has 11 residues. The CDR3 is CASSKPVEQFF. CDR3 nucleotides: TGTGCCAGCAGCAAGCCGGTCGAGCAGTTCTTC.

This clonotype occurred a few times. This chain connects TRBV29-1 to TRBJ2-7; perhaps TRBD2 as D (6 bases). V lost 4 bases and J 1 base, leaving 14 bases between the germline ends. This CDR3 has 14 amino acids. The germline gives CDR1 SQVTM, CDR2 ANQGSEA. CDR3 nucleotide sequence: TGCAGCGTTGGTGGGGGGTCGTCATCCTACGAGCAGTACTTC. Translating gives CSVGGGSSSYEQYF.

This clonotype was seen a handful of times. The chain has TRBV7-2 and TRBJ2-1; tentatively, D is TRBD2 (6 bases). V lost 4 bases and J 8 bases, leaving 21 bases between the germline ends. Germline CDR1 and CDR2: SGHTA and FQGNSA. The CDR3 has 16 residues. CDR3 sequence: CASSSAGTQPLDEQFF. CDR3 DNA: TGTGCCAGCAGCTCGGCCGGGACTCAGCCCTTGGATGAGCAGTTCTTC.

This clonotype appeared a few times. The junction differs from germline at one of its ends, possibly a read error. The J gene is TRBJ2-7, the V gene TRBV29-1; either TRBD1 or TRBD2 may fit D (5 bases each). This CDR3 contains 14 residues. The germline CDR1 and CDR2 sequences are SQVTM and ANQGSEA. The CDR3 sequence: CSVEGVATSYEQYF. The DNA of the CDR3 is TGCAGCGTCGAAGGGGTAGCGACTTCCTACGAGCAGTACTTC.

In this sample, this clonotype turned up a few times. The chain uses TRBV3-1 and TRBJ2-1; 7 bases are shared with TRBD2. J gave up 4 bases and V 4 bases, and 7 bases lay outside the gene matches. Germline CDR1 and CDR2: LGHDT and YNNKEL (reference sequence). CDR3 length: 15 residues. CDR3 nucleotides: TGTGCCAGCAGCCTTCCCGCGGGACTATACAATGAGCAGTTCTTC. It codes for CASSLPAGLYNEQFF.

CDR3 in DNA: TGTGCCAGCGCCCGTTCCTACGAGCAGTACTTC. As protein: CASARSYEQYF. The chain is built from TRBV28 and TRBJ2-7; D is uncertain. Germline CDR1 reads MDHEN; CDR2 reads SYDVKM. The CDR3 is 11 amino acids. Deletions cut 8 bases from V and 1 base from J, with 6 bases between.

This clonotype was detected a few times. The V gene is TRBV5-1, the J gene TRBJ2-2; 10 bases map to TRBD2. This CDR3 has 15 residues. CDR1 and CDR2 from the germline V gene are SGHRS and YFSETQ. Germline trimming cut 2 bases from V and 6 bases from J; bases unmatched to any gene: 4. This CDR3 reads CASSLSSGRSGELFF. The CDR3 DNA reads TGCGCCAGCAGCTTATCTAGCGGGAGATCCGGGGAGCTGTTTTTT.

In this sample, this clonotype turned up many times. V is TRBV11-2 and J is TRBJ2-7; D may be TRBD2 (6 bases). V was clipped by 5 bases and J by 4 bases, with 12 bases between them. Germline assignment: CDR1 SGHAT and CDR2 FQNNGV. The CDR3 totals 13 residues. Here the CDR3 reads CASSPGGVYEQYF. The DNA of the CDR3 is TGTGCCAGCAGCCCCGGCGGGGTTTACGAGCAGTACTTC.

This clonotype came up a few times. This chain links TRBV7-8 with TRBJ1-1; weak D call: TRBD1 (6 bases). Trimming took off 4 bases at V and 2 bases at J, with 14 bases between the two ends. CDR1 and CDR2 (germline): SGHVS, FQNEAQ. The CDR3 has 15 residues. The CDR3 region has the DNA TGTGCCAGCAGCTCCGCCGGAGGGGGTAACACTGAAGCTTTCTTT. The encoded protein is CASSSAGGGNTEAFF.

The CDR3 DNA reads TGCAGTGCTGGAACCGGGACAGCCTATGGCTACACCTTC. Its translation is CSAGTGTAYGYTF. The chain employs TRBV20-1 and TRBJ1-2, with 7 positions matching TRBD1. This CDR3 has 13 amino acids. Germline CDR1 reads DFQATT; CDR2 reads SNEGSKA (reference sequence). J gave up 4 bases and V 5 bases, and 7 bases lay outside the gene matches.

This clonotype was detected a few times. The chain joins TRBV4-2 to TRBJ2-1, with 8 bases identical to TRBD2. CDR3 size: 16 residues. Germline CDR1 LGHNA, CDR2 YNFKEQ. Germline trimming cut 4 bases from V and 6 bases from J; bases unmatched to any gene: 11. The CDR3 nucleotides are TGTGCCAGCAGCCGCCAGACTAGCGCAGTGGGCAATGAGCAGTTCTTC. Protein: CASSRQTSAVGNEQFF.

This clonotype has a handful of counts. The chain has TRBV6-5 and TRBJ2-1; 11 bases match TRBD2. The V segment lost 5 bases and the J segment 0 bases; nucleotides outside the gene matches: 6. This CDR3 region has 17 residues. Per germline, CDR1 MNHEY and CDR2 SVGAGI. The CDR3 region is CASSTQTSGISYNEQFF. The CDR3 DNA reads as TGTGCCAGCAGTACTCAGACTAGCGGGATCTCCTACAATGAGCAGTTCTTC.

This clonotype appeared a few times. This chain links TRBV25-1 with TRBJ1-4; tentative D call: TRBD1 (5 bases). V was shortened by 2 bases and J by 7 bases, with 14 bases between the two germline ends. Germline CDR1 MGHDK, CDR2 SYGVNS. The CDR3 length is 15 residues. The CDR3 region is CASSELPSGGEKLFF. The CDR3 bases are TGTGCCAGCAGTGAACTCCCGTCCGGGGGTGAAAAACTGTTTTTT.

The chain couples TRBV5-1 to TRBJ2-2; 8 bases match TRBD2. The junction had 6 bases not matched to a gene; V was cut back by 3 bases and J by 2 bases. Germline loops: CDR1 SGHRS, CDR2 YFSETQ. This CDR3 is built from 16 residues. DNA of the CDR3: TGCGCCAGCAGCTCCGATAGCGGGACTAACACCGGGGAGCTGTTTTTT. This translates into CASSSDSGTNTGELFF.

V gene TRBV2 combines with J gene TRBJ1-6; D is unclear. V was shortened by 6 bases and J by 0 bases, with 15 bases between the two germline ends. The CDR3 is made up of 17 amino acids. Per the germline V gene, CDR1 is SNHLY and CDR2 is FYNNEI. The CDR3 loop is CASRNSFGSSYNSPLHF. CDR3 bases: TGTGCCAGCAGGAACAGTTTCGGGAGCTCCTATAATTCACCCCTCCACTTT.

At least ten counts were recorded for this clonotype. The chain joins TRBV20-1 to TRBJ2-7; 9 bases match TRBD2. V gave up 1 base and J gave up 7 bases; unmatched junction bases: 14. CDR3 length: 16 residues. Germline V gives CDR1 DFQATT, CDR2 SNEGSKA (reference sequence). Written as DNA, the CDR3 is TGCAGTGCTAGAGCCCGCGGGAGGGCCATTTCTTGGGAGCAGTACTTC. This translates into CSARARGRAISWEQYF.

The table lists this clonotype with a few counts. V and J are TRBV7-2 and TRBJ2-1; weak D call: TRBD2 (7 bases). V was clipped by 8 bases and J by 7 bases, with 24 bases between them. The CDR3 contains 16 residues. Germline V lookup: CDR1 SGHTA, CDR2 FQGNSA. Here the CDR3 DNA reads TGTGCCAGCGCGGGGAGGGGGAGCGGGAATGGGAATGAGCAGTTCTTC. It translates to CASAGRGSGNGNEQFF.

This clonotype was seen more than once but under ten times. This CDR3 reads CASNVQGLDTQYF. The CDR3 DNA follows: TGTGCCAGCAACGTACAGGGTTTGGATACGCAGTATTTT. This sequence joins TRBV6-1 and TRBJ2-3; TRBD1 might be the D (6 bases). The CDR3 has 13 residues. The germline gives CDR1 MNHNS, CDR2 SASEGT. V lost 7 bases and J 6 bases, leaving 14 bases between the germline ends.

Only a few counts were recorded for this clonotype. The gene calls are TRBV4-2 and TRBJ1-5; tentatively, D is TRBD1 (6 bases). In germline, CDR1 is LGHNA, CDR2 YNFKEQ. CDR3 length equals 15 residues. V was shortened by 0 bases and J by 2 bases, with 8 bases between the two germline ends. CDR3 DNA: TGTGCCAGCAGCCAAGAGGGGGCGGGCAATCAGCCCCAGCATTTT. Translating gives CASSQEGAGNQPQHF.

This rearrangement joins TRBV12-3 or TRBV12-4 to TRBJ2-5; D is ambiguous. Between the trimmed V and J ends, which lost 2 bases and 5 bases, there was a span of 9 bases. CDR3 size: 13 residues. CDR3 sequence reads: CASSLFRTETQYF. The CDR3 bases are TGTGCCAGCAGTTTATTTAGGACCGAGACCCAGTACTTC.

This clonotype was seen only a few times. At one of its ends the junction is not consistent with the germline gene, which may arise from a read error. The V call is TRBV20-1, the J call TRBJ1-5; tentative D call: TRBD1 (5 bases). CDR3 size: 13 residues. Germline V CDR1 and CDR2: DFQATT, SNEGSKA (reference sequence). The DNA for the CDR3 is TGCAGTGGTAGAGGGCAGGGTGGCCAGCCCCAGCATTTT. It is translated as CSGRGQGGQPQHF.

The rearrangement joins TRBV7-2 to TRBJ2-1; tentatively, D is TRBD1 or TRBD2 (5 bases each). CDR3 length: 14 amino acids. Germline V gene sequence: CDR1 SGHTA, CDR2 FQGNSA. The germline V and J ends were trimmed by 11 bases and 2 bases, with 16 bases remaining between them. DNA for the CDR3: TGTGCCGAGGACGGGGCGGAAACCTACAATGAGCAGTTCTTC. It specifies CAEDGAETYNEQFF. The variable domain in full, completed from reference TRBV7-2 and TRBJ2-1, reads GAGVSQSPSNKVTEKGKDVELRCDPISGHTALYWYRQSLGQGLEFLIYFQGNSAPDKSGLPSDRFSAERTGGSVSTLTIQRTQQEDSAVYLCAEDGAETYNEQFFGPGTRLTVL.

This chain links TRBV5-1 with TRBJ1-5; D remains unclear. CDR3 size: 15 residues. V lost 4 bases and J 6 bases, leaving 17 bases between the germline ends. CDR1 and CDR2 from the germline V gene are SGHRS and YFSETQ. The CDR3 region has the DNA TGCGCCAGCAGCCTTGATAACCCCCTAAGTCAGCCCCAGCATTTT. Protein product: CASSLDNPLSQPQHF. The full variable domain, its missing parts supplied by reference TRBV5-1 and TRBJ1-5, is KAGVTQTPRYLIKTRGQQVTLSCSPISGHRSVSWYQQTPGQGLQFLFEYFSETQRNKGNFPGRFSGRQFSNSRSEMNVSTLELGDSALYLCASSLDNPLSQPQHFGDGTRLSIL.

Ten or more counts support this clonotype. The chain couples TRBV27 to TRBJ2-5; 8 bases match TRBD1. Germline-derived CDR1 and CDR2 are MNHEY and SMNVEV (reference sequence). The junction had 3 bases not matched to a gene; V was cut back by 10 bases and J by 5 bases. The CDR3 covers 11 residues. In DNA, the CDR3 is TGTGCCACCACAGGGGGGGAGACCCAGTACTTC. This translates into CATTGGETQYF.